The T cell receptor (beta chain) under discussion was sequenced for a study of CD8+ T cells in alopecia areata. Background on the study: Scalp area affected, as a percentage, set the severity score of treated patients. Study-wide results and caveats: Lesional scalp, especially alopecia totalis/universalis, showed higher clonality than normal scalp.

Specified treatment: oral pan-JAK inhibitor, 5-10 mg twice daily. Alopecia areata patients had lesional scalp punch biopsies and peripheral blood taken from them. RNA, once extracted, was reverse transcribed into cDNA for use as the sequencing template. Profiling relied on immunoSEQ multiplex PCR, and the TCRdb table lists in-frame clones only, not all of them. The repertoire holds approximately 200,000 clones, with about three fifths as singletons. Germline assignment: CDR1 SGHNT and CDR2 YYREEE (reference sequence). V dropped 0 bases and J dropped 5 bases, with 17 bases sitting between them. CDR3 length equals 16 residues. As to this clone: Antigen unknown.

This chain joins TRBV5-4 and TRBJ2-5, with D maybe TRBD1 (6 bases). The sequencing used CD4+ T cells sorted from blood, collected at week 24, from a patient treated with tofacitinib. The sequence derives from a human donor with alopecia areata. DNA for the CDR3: TGTGCCAGCAGCTTGGGCGCACCGACGAGGGGGGAGACCCAGTACTTC. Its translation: CASSLGAPTRGETQYF.